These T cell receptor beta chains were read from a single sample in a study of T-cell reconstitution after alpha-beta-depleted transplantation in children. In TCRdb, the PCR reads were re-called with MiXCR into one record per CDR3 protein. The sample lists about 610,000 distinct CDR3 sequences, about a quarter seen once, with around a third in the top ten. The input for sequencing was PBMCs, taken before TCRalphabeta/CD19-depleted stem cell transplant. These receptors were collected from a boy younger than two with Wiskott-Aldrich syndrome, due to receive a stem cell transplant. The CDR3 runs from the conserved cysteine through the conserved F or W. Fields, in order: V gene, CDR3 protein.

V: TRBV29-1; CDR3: CSHDGYTF
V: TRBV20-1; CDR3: CSVGIQETQYF
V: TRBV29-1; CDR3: CSVEETGPGSMADTQYF
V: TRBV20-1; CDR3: CSARDYRKTYNEQFF
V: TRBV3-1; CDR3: CASRSSPLASTDTQYF
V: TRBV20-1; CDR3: CSALDRTSGETQYF
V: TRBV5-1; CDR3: CASSLGQRGDEQFF
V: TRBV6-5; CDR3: CASSYPYGGYRSSYEQYF
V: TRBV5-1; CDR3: CASSSNIAGAYEQYF
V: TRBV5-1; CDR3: CASSLVFRSGELFF
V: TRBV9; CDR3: CASSVDWGFYGYTF
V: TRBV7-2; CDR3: CASSQLAGGSAVF
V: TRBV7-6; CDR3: CASSLEPRLGEKLFF
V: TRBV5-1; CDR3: CASKAAGANTGELFF
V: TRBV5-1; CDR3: CASRGRGVYNEQFF
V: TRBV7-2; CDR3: CASSRQGINQYF
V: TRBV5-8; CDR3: CASSAGVDRSYNEQFF
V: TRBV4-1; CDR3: CASSQDPLAGASDTQYF
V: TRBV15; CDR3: CATSNDRGADTQYF
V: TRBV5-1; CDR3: CASSLGQGKIGDEQYF
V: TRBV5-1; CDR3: CASSLGGLAANEQFF
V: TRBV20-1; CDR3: CSANSLEGKQFF
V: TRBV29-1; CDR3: CSVVRDYEQYF
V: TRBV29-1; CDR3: CSVMTGVYEQYF
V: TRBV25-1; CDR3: CASSESGLAREQYF
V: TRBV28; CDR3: CASSLRTSGRKTQYF